The rows below give T cell receptor beta chains drawn from one sample of a study of cytotoxic CD8 clonotypes in ibrutinib-treated CLL. Measured with immunoSEQ multiplex PCR; TCRdb has only the in-frame clones, and not every one. The sample consists of roughly 180,000 clones, more than 80% of them appearing once. Sequenced material: PBMCs, taken after 24 months of ibrutinib treatment. Every receptor here comes from a human donor with chronic lymphocytic leukemia. CDR3s include the opening cysteine and the closing phenylalanine or tryptophan. A D gene is named only where the DNA matches it firmly. Size values are once, few and many counts, or a class for expanded clones, and some rows have none.

D gene	J gene	V gene	clone size	CDR3 protein	CDR3 DNA
TRBD2	TRBJ2-3	TRBV7-2	once	CASSLGGGRAGDTQYF	TGTGCCAGCAGCTTAGGAGGCGGGAGGGCCGGAGATACGCAGTATTTT
-	TRBJ2-3	TRBV9	-	CASSASELAAPPDTQYF	TGTGCCAGCAGCGCCTCTGAGTTAGCCGCCCCCCCCGATACGCAGTATTTT
TRBD2	TRBJ2-3	TRBV7-2	-	CASSSKGRLAGGADTQYF	TGTGCCAGCAGCTCGAAGGGGCGGCTAGCGGGGGGAGCAGATACGCAGTATTTT
-	TRBJ1-2	TRBV6-5	-	CASSYSMGGRNGYTF	TGTGCCAGCAGTTACTCGATGGGGGGCAGGAATGGCTACACCTTC
-	TRBJ2-6	TRBV28	-	CASRRTESHSGANVLTF	TGTGCCAGCAGAAGGACAGAGTCCCACTCTGGGGCCAACGTCCTGACTTTC
-	TRBJ2-5	TRBV5-5	-	CASSFRKSQETQYF	TGTGCCAGCAGCTTTCGGAAGAGTCAAGAGACCCAGTACTTC
-	TRBJ1-6	TRBV5-1	-	CASSLVESSYNSPLHF	TGCGCCAGCAGCTTGGTTGAGAGCTCCTATAATTCACCCCTCCACTTT
TRBD2	TRBJ2-3	TRBV7-2	once	CASSTPPTSGRRDTQYF	TGTGCCAGCAGCACTCCCCCAACTAGCGGGAGAAGAGATACGCAGTATTTT
-	TRBJ2-7	TRBV6-5	-	CASLVWKGTYEQYF	TGTGCCAGCTTGGTTTGGAAGGGGACCTACGAGCAGTACTTC
-	TRBJ2-7	TRBV6-1	-	CASSADYYEQYF	TGTGCCAGCAGCGCGGATTACTACGAGCAGTACTTC
-	TRBJ1-5	TRBV6-4	-	CASSDSWRAGEYSNQPQHF	TGTGCCAGCAGTGACTCGTGGCGGGCAGGGGAATATAGCAATCAGCCCCAGCATTTT